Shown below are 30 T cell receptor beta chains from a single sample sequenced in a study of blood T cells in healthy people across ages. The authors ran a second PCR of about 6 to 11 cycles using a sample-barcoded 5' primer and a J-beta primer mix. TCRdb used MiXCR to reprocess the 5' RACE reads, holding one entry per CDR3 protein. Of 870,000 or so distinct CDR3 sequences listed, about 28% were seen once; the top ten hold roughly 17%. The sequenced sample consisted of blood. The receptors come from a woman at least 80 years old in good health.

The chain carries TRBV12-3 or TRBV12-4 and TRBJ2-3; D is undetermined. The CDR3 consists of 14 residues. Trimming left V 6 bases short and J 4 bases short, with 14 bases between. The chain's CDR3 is CASRVRATADTQYF. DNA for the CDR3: TGTGCCAGCAGAGTGAGAGCCACCGCAGATACGCAGTATTTT.

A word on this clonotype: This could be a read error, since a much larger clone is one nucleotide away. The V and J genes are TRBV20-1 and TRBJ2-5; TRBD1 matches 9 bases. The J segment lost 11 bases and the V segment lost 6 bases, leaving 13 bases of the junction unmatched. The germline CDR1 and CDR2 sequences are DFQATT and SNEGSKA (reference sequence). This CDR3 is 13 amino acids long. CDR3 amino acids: CSAPGQGDNEQYF. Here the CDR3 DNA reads TGCAGTGCCCCGGGACAGGGTGACAATGAGCAGTACTTC.

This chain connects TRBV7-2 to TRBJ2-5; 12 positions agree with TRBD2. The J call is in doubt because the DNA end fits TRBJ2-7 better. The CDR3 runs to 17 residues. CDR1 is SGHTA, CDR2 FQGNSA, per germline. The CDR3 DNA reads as TGTGCCAGCAGCTTGAATACCCGACTAGCGGGAGACTACGAGCAGTACTTC. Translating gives CASSLNTRLAGDYEQYF.

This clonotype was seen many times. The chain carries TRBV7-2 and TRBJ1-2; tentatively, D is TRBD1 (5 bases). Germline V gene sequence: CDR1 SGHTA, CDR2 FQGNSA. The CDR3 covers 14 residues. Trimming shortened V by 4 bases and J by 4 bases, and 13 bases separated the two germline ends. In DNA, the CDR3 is TGTGCCAGCAGCTCGGGGACGGCCGTCTATGGCTACACCTTC. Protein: CASSSGTAVYGYTF.

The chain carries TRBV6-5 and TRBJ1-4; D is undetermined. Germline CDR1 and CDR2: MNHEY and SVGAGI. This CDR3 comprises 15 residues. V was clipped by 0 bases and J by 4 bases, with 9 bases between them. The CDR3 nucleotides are TGTGCCAGCAGTTACTCGAACGGATATAATGAAAAACTGTTTTTT. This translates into CASSYSNGYNEKLFF.

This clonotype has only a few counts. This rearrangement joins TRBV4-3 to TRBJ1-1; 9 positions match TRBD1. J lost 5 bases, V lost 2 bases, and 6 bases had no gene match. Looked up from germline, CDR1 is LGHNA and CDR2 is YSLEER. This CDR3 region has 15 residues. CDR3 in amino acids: CASSQRGQGGTEAFF. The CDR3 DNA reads TGCGCCAGCAGCCAAAGGGGACAGGGTGGGACTGAAGCTTTCTTT.

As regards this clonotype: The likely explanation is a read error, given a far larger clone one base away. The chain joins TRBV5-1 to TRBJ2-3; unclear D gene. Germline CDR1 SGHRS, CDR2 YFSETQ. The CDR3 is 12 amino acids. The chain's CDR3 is CAGSLLGDTQYF. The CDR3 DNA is TGCGCCGGCAGCTTATTGGGGGATACGCAGTATTTT.

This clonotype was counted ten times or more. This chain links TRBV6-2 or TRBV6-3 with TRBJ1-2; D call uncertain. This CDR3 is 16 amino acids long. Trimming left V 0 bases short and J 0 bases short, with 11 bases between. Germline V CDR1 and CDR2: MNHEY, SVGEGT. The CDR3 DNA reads TGTGCCAGCAGTTACTCGCGCACGCCAGCTAACTATGGCTACACCTTC. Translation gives CASSYSRTPANYGYTF.

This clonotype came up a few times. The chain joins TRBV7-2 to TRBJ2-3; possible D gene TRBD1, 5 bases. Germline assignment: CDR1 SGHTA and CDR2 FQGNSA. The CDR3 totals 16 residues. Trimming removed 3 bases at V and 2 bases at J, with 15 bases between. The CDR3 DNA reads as TGTGCCAGCAGCTTGAGCAGGGTGACGGTCACAGATACGCAGTATTTT. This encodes CASSLSRVTVTDTQYF. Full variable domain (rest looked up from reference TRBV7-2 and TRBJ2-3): GAGVSQSPSNKVTEKGKDVELRCDPISGHTALYWYRQSLGQGLEFLIYFQGNSAPDKSGLPSDRFSAERTGGSVSTLTIQRTQQEDSAVYLCASSLSRVTVTDTQYFGPGTRLTVL.

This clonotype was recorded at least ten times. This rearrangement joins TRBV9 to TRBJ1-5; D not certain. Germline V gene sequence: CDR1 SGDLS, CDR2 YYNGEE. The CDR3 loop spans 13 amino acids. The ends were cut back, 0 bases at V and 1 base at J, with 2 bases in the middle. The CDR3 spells CASSVESNQPQHF. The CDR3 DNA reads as TGTGCCAGCAGCGTAGAGAGCAATCAGCCCCAGCATTTT.

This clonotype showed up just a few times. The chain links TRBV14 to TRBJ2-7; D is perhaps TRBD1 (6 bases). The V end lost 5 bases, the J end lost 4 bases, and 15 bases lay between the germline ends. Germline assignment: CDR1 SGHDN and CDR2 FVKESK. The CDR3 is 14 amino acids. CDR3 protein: CASSSNFGQYEQYF. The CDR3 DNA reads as TGTGCCAGCAGCTCAAACTTTGGACAGTACGAGCAGTACTTC.

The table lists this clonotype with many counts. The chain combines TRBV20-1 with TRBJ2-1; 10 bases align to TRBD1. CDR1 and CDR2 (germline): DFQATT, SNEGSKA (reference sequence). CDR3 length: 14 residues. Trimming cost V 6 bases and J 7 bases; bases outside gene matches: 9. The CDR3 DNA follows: TGCAGTGCGATAGGAAGGACAGGGGGAAATGAGCAGTTCTTC. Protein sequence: CSAIGRTGGNEQFF.

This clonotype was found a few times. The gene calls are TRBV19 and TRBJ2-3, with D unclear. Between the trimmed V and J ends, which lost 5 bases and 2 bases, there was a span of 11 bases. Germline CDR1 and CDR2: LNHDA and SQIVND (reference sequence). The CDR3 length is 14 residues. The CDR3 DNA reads TGTGCCAGTAGTCAAAGACTTTTCACAGATACGCAGTATTTT. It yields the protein CASSQRLFTDTQYF.

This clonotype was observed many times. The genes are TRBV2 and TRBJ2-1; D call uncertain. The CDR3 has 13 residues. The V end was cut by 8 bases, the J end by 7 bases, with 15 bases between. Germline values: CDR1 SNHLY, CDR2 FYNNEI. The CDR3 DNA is TGTGCCAGCCGAACATTCCGACGTAATGAGCAGTTCTTC. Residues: CASRTFRRNEQFF. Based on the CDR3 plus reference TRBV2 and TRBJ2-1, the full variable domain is EPEVTQTPSHQVTQMGQEVILRCVPISNHLYFYWYRQILGQKVEFLVSFYNNEISEKSEIFDDQFSVERPDGSNFTLKIRSTKLEDSAMYFCASRTFRRNEQFFGPGTRLTVL.

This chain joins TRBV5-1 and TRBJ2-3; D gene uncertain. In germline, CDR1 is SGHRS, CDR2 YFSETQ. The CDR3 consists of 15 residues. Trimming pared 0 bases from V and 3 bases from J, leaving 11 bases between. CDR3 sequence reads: CASSLALGPTDTQYF. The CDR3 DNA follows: TGCGCCAGCAGCTTGGCCCTAGGCCCGACAGATACGCAGTATTTT.

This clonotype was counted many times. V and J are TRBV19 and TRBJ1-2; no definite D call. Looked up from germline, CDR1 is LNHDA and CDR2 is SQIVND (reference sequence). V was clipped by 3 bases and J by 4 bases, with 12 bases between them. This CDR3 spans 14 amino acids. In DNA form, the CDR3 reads TGTGCCAGTAGTATGGCCCGGGCAGCCTATGGCTACACCTTC. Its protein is CASSMARAAYGYTF.

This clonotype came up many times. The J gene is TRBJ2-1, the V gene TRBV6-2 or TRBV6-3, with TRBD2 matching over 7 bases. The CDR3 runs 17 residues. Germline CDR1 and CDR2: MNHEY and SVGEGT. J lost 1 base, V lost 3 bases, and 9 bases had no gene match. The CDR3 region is CASSYLRGELSYNEQFF. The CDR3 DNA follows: TGTGCCAGCAGTTATTTACGGGGGGAATTGTCCTACAATGAGCAGTTCTTC.

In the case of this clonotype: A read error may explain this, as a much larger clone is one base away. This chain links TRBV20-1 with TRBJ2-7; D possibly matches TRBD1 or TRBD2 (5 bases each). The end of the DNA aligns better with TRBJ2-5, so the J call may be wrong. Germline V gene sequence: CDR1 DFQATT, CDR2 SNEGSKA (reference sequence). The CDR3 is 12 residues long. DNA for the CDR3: TGCAGTGCTGAGGACGGGGCTGGGACCCAGTACTTC. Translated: CSAEDGAGTQYF.

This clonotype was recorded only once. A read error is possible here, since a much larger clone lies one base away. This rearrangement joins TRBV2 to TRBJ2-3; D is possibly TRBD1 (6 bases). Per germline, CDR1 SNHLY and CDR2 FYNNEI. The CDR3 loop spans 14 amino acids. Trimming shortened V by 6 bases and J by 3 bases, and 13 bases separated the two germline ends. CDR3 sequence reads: CASRRQEITDTQYF. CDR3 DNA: TGTGCCAGCAGGAGACAGGAAATAACAGATACGCAGTATTTT.

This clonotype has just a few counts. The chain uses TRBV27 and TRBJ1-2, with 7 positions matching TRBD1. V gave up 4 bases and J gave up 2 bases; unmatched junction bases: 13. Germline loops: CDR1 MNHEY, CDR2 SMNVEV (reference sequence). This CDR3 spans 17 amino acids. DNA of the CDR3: TGTGCCAGCAGTTCAAGACATGACAGGGACTCGAACTATGGCTACACCTTC. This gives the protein CASSSRHDRDSNYGYTF.

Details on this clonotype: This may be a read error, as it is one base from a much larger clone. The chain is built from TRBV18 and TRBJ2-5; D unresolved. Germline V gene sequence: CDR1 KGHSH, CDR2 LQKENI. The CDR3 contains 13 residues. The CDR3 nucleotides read TGTGCCAACTCAGCCAGTGGCCAAGAGACCCAGTACTTC. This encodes CANSASGQETQYF. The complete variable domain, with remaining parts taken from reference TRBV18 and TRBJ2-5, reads NAGVMQNPRHLVRRRGQEARLRCSPMKGHSHVYWYRQLPEEGLKFMVYLQKENIIDESGMPKERFSAEFPKEGPSILRIQQVVRGDSAAYFCANSASGQETQYFGPGTRLLVL.

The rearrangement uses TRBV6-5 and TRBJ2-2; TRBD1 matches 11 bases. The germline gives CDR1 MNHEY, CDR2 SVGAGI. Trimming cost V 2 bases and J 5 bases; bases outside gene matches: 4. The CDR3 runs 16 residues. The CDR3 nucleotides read TGTGCCAGCAGTTACGGGACAGGGGGTAAAACCGGGGAGCTGTTTTTT. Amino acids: CASSYGTGGKTGELFF.

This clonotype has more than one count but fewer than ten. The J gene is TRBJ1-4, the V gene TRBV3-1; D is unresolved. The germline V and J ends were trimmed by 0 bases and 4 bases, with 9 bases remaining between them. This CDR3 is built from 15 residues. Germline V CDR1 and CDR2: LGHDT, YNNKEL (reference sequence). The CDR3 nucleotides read TGTGCCAGCAGCCAAGATTGTACCGTTAATGAAAAACTGTTTTTT. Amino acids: CASSQDCTVNEKLFF.

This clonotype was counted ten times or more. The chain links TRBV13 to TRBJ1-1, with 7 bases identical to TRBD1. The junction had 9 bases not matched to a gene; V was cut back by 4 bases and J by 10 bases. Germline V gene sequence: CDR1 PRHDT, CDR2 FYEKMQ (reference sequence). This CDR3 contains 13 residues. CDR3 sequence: CASSSGGPLLAFF. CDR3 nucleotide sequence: TGTGCCAGCAGCTCAGGGGGGCCCCTGCTAGCTTTCTTT. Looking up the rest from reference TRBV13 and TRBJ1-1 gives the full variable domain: AAGVIQSPRHLIKEKRETATLKCYPIPRHDTVYWYQQGPGQDPQFLISFYEKMQSDKGSIPDRFSAQQFSDYHSELNMSSLELGDSALYFCASSSGGPLLAFFGQGTRLTVV.

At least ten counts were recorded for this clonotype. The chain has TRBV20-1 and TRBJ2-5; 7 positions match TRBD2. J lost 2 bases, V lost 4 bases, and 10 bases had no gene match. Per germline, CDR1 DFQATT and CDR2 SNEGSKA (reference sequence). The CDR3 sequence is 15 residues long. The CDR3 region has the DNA TGCAGTGCTACGGGGGGAACTGGGAGTCAAGAGACCCAGTACTTC. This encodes CSATGGTGSQETQYF.

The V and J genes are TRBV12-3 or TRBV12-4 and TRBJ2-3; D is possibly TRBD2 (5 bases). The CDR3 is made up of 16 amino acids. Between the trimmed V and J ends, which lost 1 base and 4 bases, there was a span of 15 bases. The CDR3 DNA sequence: TGTGCCAGCAGTTTAGAGTTTAGAGGGAGAGCAGATACGCAGTATTTT. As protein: CASSLEFRGRADTQYF.

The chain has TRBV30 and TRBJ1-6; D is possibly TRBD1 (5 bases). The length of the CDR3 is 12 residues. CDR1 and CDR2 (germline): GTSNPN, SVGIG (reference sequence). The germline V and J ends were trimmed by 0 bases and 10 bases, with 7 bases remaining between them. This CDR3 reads CAWSVTVSPLHF. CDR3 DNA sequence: TGTGCCTGGAGTGTGACAGTCTCACCCCTCCACTTT.

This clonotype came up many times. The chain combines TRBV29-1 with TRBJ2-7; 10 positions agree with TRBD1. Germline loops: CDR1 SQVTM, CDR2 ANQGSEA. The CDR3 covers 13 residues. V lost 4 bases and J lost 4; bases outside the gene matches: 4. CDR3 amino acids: CSVGQGARYEQYF. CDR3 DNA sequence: TGCAGCGTTGGACAGGGGGCGAGGTACGAGCAGTACTTC.

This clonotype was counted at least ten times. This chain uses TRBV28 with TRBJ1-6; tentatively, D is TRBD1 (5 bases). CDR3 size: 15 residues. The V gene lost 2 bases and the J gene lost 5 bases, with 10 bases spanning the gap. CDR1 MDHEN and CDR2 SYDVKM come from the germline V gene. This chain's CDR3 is CASSLNRPDNSPLHF. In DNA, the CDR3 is TGTGCCAGCAGTTTAAACAGGCCTGATAATTCACCCCTCCACTTT.

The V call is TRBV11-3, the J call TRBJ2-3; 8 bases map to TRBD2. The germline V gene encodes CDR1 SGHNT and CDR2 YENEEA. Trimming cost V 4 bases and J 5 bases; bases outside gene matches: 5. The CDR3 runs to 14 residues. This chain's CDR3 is CASSYPRGGDTQYF. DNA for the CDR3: TGTGCCAGCAGCTACCCCCGGGGGGGAGATACGCAGTATTTT.